The source of this T cell receptor (beta chain) is a study of shared clonotypes between healthy human individuals. In germline, CDR1 is SGHRS, CDR2 YFSETQ. V was shortened by 7 bases and J by 5 bases, with 16 bases between the two germline ends. The CDR3 covers 14 residues. About this clone itself: Its antigen is currently unknown.

Study-wide points: At large depth, rarefaction still showed sorted-subset sequencing to be incomplete. Naive subsets typically showed greater estimated richness than memory subsets.

In the original processing: Filtering differed since immunoSEQ provided only junctions, with no quality scores. Method: immunoSEQ multiplex PCR; TCRdb's copy keeps in-frame clones and lacks some. The DNA was the basis for D and trimming; V, J and clone size are from that table. The table shows about 980,000 clones, with 76% occurring only once. The chain combines TRBV5-1 with TRBJ2-1, with D uncertain. The specimen was memory CD4+ T cells sorted from blood. Subset given: CD45RA-negative fraction. The clonotype was recovered from a man aged 18 to 35 in good health. CDR3 bases: TGCGCCAGCTGGGGTAGCTCTGGGGACAATGAGCAGTTCTTC. Its translation is CASWGSSGDNEQFF.